The TCR beta chain under discussion was sequenced for a study of CD8 T cells in Susac syndrome (dated by TCRdb to between 2019 and 2020). In the study overall: Among the Susac syndrome patients who were sequenced, clinically active disease was present in about six and clinical remission was observed in roughly 8. At the time of blood withdrawal, Susac syndrome patients were either therapy-naive, taking corticosteroids (with some also receiving IVIg), or on IVIg alone. Repertoire sequencing was used to test whether CD8+ T cell activation and differentiation in Susac syndrome was antigen driven.

V loses 2 bases of germline sequence and J loses 7 bases, and the interval between the two ends is 14 bases. Looking up the germline V gene yields CDR1 MGHRA and CDR2 YSYEKL. From the cysteine up to the phenylalanine, the CDR3 has a length of 14 residues. Only the CDR3 region is kept as DNA, spanning 42 bases read in frame from base 1. Peripheral blood CD8+ and CD4+ T cells from healthy donors, Susac syndrome patients and multiple sclerosis patients were profiled by high-throughput TCR beta sequencing. The Susac syndrome patients fulfilled recently defined diagnostic criteria for either definite or probable disease. Bulk CD8+ and CD4+ T cells were purified by magnetic negative isolation, whereas CD8+ TEMRA cells were enriched by FACS. Blood was drawn into EDTA tubes, processed within 24 hours, and PBMCs were isolated by density gradient centrifugation. PBMCs intended for TCR sequencing were frozen in liquid nitrogen and were later thawed in a 37 degrees C water bath. The sorted or isolated CD4+, CD8+ and CD8+ TEMRA cells reached a purity of at least 90%.

Study-level results and caveats: The number of individuals in the TCR sequencing and HLA analysis was recognized as being relatively small. In patients with Susac syndrome, the CD4+ T cell repertoire showed no detectable clonal expansion.

As regards this clonotype: Its antigen specificity is not known. There are no base qualities to consult, and no much larger clone falls within one base.

RNA was extracted with the RNeasy kit and roughly 0.45 to 1 ug was reverse transcribed using random hexamers. TCR beta CDR3 regions were amplified with the immunoSEQ multiplex PCR assay covering 54 Vbeta and 13 Jbeta segments. PCR amplification bias was corrected using a synthetic template baseline for primer optimization and computational correction. Concerning the study's data processing: Only productive sequences were kept, with reads annotated to V, D and J genes according to IMGT and analyzed in immunoSEQ Analyzer. To calculate clonality, Shannon entropy was normalized by log2 of the number of productive unique sequences and then subtracted from one. For each patient and control, public and private clones were evaluated among the 100 most prevalent clones. Susac-specific clones were defined as absent from healthy and MS cohorts, about 1,000 published viral clones and other ImmuneACCESS disease sequences. TCRdb cleaned the public reads at Q25 with fastp, built clones with MiXCR and kept in-frame beta chains. Duplicate CDR3 protein sequences are folded into a single record with the most common DNA and genes. The V and J calls here are based on TCRdb, not the publication. A total of 130,000 to 150,000 distinct CDR3 sequences appear in this sample, almost 96% of them only once. The ten biggest clones cover about 0.08% of the sample.

This receptor was taken from a human donor with Susac syndrome. Recombination joined TRBV4-1 with TRBJ1-1, and the D gene may be TRBD1, 5 bases matching. The sequenced material came from CD4+ T cells from PBMCs. The CDR3 has the sequence CASSQLGGRNEAFF. Here is the DNA: TGCGCCAGCAGCCAATTGGGGGGACGGAATGAAGCTTTCTTT.